What follows describes a single T cell receptor (beta chain). The antigen is undetermined. This entry comes from a study of T cell repertoires in cytomegalovirus infection. Study details: Public TCR beta signatures indicated both CMV infection and matching HLA type.

MiXCR, applied by TCRdb to the reads, yields one record per CDR3 protein. Of approximately 910,000 distinct CDR3 sequences listed, about 33% are singletons. V was clipped by 5 bases and J by 8 bases; unmatched bases: 8. The CDR3 is 15 amino acids. CDR1 and CDR2 from the germline V gene are SGHAT and FQNNGV. This material consisted of cultured CD8+ T cells from PBMCs, taken from culture after CMV antigen stimulation. The chain has TRBV11-2 and TRBJ2-1, with 11 positions matching TRBD2. The TCR sequence derives from a human donor in good health (CMV status not recorded). Some clones in this sample may be carry-over from other donors' samples. As DNA, the CDR3 is TGTGCCAGCAGCCACGTAGCGGGGGGGCTGTATGAGCAGTTCTTC. Amino acid sequence: CASSHVAGGLYEQFF.